This passage covers 29 T cell receptor beta chains from one sample sequenced in a study of CD8+CD57+ T cells in acquired aplastic anemia. Genomic DNA provided the template from which TCR beta VDJ and CDR3 profiles were obtained. TCRdb used MiXCR to reprocess the reads, holding one entry per CDR3 protein. This sample carries roughly 170,000 distinct CDR3 sequences, approximately 48% of them seen once, and the ten largest clones take about an eighth. Flow cytometry had shown expanded CD8+CD57+ cells in the patients chosen for sequencing. Material: sorted CD4+, CD8+, or CD8+CD57+ T cells (not recorded which) from PBMCs. The receptors derive from a human donor with aplastic anemia.

Concerning this clonotype: This sequence may be a read error, since a much larger clone differs from it by one base. This chain joins TRBV2 and TRBJ1-3, with 8 bases matching TRBD1. The CDR3 is 14 amino acids. The germline CDR1 and CDR2 sequences are SNHLY and FYNNEI. The junction had 0 bases not matched to a gene; V was cut back by 5 bases and J by 0 bases. CDR3: CASSTGGSGNTIYF. In DNA form, the CDR3 reads TGTGCCAGCAGTACAGGGGGCTCTGGAAACACCATATATTTT.

The J gene is TRBJ2-3, the V gene TRBV24-1, with 9 nucleotides matching TRBD2. This CDR3 has 16 residues. The germline V gene has CDR1 KGHDR and CDR2 SFDVKD. The J segment lost 4 bases and the V segment lost 0 bases, leaving 4 bases of the junction unmatched. This CDR3 is CATSDLASGKPDTQYF. CDR3 nucleotide sequence: TGTGCCACCAGTGATTTGGCTAGCGGGAAACCAGATACGCAGTATTTT.

This clonotype was counted between two and nine times. This rearrangement joins TRBV19 to TRBJ1-6; the D gene is possibly TRBD1 (5 bases). Deletions cut 3 bases from V and 10 bases from J, with 16 bases between. Looked up from germline, CDR1 is LNHDA and CDR2 is SQIVND (reference sequence). The CDR3 has 15 residues. In DNA, the CDR3 is TGTGCCAGTAGTATTGAGGGGCGGAGGTTATCACCCCTCCACTTT. It codes for CASSIEGRRLSPLHF.

CDR3 nucleotide sequence: TGCAGTGCCCCGATAGCGGGTTACGATGAGCAGTTCTTC. This encodes CSAPIAGYDEQFF. This chain connects TRBV20-1 to TRBJ2-1; TRBD2 matches at 7 bases. Germline values: CDR1 DFQATT, CDR2 SNEGSKA (reference sequence). J gave up 8 bases and V 6 bases, and 10 bases lay outside the gene matches. The CDR3 sequence is 13 residues long.

V and J are TRBV27 and TRBJ2-6; D is possibly TRBD2 (6 bases). This CDR3 has 19 amino acids. Trimming left V 3 bases short and J 0 bases short, with 18 bases between. Germline values: CDR1 MNHEY, CDR2 SMNVEV (reference sequence). This CDR3 reads CASSLSVGGYGSGANVLTF. As DNA, the CDR3 is TGTGCCAGCAGTTTGTCGGTTGGGGGGTACGGCTCTGGGGCCAACGTCCTGACTTTC.

This clonotype came up many times. J is TRBJ1-2 and V is TRBV5-6, with D hard to call. The CDR3 covers 13 residues. Germline V lookup: CDR1 SGHDT, CDR2 YYEEEE. V was clipped by 4 bases and J by 7 bases, with 14 bases between them. The CDR3 region has the DNA TGTGCCAGCAGCGGAACAGAGGTCGGTGGCTACACCTTC. Amino acids: CASSGTEVGGYTF. The variable domain in full, with the rest retrieved from reference TRBV5-6 and TRBJ1-2, is DAGVTQSPTHLIKTRGQQVTLRCSPKSGHDTVSWYQQALGQGPQFIFQYYEEEERQRGNFPDRFSGHQFPNYSSELNVNALLLGDSALYLCASSGTEVGGYTFGSGTRLTVV.

The rearrangement joins TRBV2 to TRBJ1-2; D is unresolved. The length of the CDR3 is 15 residues. V lost 5 bases and J 2 bases, leaving 15 bases between the germline ends. From germline, CDR1 is SNHLY and CDR2 FYNNEI. In nucleotides, the CDR3 is TGTGCCAGCAGTTTAGTGGGAGGGCCCAACTATGGCTACACCTTC. As protein: CASSLVGGPNYGYTF.

This clonotype has at least ten counts. This sequence joins TRBV9 and TRBJ2-3, with D possibly matching TRBD2 (5 bases). Germline CDR1 is SGDLS and CDR2 is YYNGEE. CDR3 length: 13 residues. V was pared by 2 bases and J by 3 bases, with 7 bases between. CDR3 loop: CASSVRRTDTQYF. CDR3 sequence (DNA): TGTGCCAGCAGCGTCCGGAGGACAGATACGCAGTATTTT.

The chain links TRBV19 to TRBJ2-5; D is ambiguous. CDR1 and CDR2 from the germline V gene are LNHDA and SQIVND (reference sequence). This CDR3 has 15 amino acids. Trimming cost V 9 bases and J 2 bases, with 19 bases left between them. CDR3 in DNA: TGTGCCAGCAGCTTGGTTTTAGTGGGGCAAGAGACCCAGTACTTC. Translation: CASSLVLVGQETQYF.

This chain links TRBV7-2 with TRBJ2-7; 10 nucleotides align to TRBD2. Germline loops: CDR1 SGHTA, CDR2 FQGNSA. The CDR3 covers 15 residues. J gave up 3 bases and V 0 bases, and 2 bases lay outside the gene matches. The CDR3, as DNA: TGTGCCAGCAGCTTAGCGACTAGCGGGTACTACGAGCAGTACTTC. Translated, it gives CASSLATSGYYEQYF.

The chain joins TRBV7-8 to TRBJ2-7; TRBD1 aligns across 8 bases. In germline, CDR1 is SGHVS, CDR2 FQNEAQ. V lost 5 bases, J lost 4 bases, and 4 bases stayed unmatched. CDR3 length: 13 amino acids. The CDR3 DNA follows: TGTGCCAGCAGCCCCCGGACAGGGTACGAGCAGTACTTC. This encodes CASSPRTGYEQYF.

About this clonotype: This may be a read error, as it is one base from a much larger clone. The chain uses TRBV7-7 and TRBJ2-1, with 13 nucleotides matching TRBD2. The germline V gene has CDR1 SSHAT and CDR2 FNYEAQ (reference sequence). CDR3 length equals 15 residues. This chain's CDR3 is CASSLGLAGVNEQFF. In DNA form, the CDR3 reads TGTGCTAGCAGCTTAGGACTAGCGGGGGTTAATGAGCAGTTCTTC.

In the case of this clonotype: Mismatch with germline at one junction end may stem from a read error. V gene TRBV20-1 combines with J gene TRBJ1-1; D is unresolved. Germline CDR1 DFQATT, CDR2 SNEGSKA (reference sequence). The CDR3 length is 14 residues. The CDR3 sequence: CSARDYEGTTEAFF. The CDR3 region has the DNA TGCAGTGCTAGAGATTACGAGGGTACGACTGAGGCTTTCTTT.

This clonotype has ten or more counts. The CDR3 spells CSARAGRGDTGELFF. The CDR3 bases are TGCAGTGCTAGAGCGGGGCGGGGGGACACCGGGGAGCTGTTTTTT. The V gene is TRBV20-1, the J gene TRBJ2-2; 8 nucleotides agree with TRBD2. Germline V lookup: CDR1 DFQATT, CDR2 SNEGSKA (reference sequence). CDR3 length: 15 residues. V lost 1 base, J lost 3 bases, and 4 bases stayed unmatched.

This clonotype was seen at least ten times. The V and J genes are TRBV19 and TRBJ1-6, with D possibly TRBD1 on 5 matching bases. The CDR3 has 14 amino acids. Germline CDR1 is LNHDA and CDR2 is SQIVND (reference sequence). V was shortened by 6 bases and J by 7 bases, with 13 bases between the two germline ends. CDR3 DNA: TGTGCCAGTAGACTACAGGTAGAAAATTCACCCCTCCACTTT. It encodes CASRLQVENSPLHF. The full variable domain, completed using reference TRBV19 and TRBJ1-6, is DGGITQSPKYLFRKEGQNVTLSCEQNLNHDAMYWYRQDPGQGLRLIYYSQIVNDFQKGDIAEGYSVSREKKESFPLTVTSAQKNPTAFYLCASRLQVENSPLHFGNGTRLTVT.

This clonotype was counted at least ten times. The chain couples TRBV4-1 to TRBJ2-3, with 8 positions matching TRBD2. The CDR3 runs 14 residues. Germline CDR1 MGHRA, CDR2 YSYEKL. V trimming: 11 bases; J trimming: 3 bases; junction bases outside the gene matches: 10. As DNA, the CDR3 is TGCGCCTCGGGCCGGGGGGGTGATACAGATACGCAGTATTTT. As protein: CASGRGGDTDTQYF.

Regarding this clonotype: This sequence may be a read error, since a much larger clone differs from it by one base. V usage is TRBV6-5 and J usage is TRBJ2-1; 9 positions match TRBD1. With V trimmed by 2 bases and J by 4 bases, 3 bases remained unmatched. The CDR3 has 15 residues. From germline, CDR1 is MNHEY and CDR2 SVGAGI. CDR3 residues: CASSYATGGYNEQFF. CDR3 nucleotides: TGTGCCAGCAGTTACGCGACAGGGGGTTACAATGAGCAGTTCTTC.

Only one count was recorded for this clonotype. The junction departs from germline at one end; a sequencing error may be responsible. The chain couples TRBV9 to TRBJ1-1; D not certain. Germline assignment: CDR1 SGDLS and CDR2 YYNGEE. This CDR3 has 13 amino acids. CDR3 loop: CASSAYTNPEAFF. The DNA for the CDR3 is TGTGCCAGCAGCGCATACACGAACCCTGAAGCTTTCTTT.

The rearrangement links TRBV6-1 to TRBJ1-2; D is unclear. CDR1 is MNHNS and CDR2 is SASEGT in the germline V gene. CDR3 length: 13 amino acids. The germline V and J ends were trimmed by 6 bases and 4 bases, with 12 bases remaining between them. CDR3 region: CASSSHRRYGYTF. CDR3 in DNA: TGTGCCAGCAGCTCCCACAGACGCTATGGCTACACCTTC.

The genes are TRBV9 and TRBJ1-4, with D tentatively TRBD1 (5 bases). The CDR3 totals 15 residues. Trimming left V 2 bases short and J 5 bases short, with 13 bases between. The germline V gene has CDR1 SGDLS and CDR2 YYNGEE. DNA for the CDR3: TGTGCCAGCAGCGTGGAAGGATGGGGGAATGAAAAACTGTTTTTT. As protein: CASSVEGWGNEKLFF.

This clonotype occurred many times. The genes are TRBV5-5 and TRBJ1-2; D is possibly TRBD1 (5 bases). Trimming took off 4 bases at V and 2 bases at J, with 18 bases between the two ends. The CDR3 runs to 16 residues. From germline, CDR1 is SGHKS and CDR2 YYEKEE (reference sequence). The CDR3 DNA is TGTGCCAGCAGCACCGGGGCGGTCGGCAGAAACTATGGCTACACCTTC. Its protein product is CASSTGAVGRNYGYTF.

This chain uses TRBV20-1 with TRBJ2-7, with 7 bases matching TRBD2. Per the germline V gene, CDR1 is DFQATT and CDR2 is SNEGSKA (reference sequence). This CDR3 comprises 12 residues. Losses at the gene ends were 5 bases for V and 5 bases for J; bases not matched to a gene: 6. The CDR3 DNA reads TGCAGTGCTTCCTTGCGGGAGAACGAGCAGTACTTC. Amino acid sequence: CSASLRENEQYF.

The rearrangement joins TRBV5-1 to TRBJ2-1; D call uncertain. V was clipped by 2 bases and J by 5 bases, with 5 bases between them. CDR1 is SGHRS and CDR2 is YFSETQ in the germline V gene. The length of the CDR3 is 12 residues. The CDR3 region is CASSFEDNEQFF. CDR3 nucleotide sequence: TGCGCCAGCAGCTTCGAAGACAATGAGCAGTTCTTC. Complete variable domain (other parts from reference TRBV5-1 and TRBJ2-1): KAGVTQTPRYLIKTRGQQVTLSCSPISGHRSVSWYQQTPGQGLQFLFEYFSETQRNKGNFPGRFSGRQFSNSRSEMNVSTLELGDSALYLCASSFEDNEQFFGPGTRLTVL.

This chain links TRBV10-1 with TRBJ2-5, with D perhaps matching TRBD1 (6 bases). Germline CDR1 WNHNN, CDR2 SYGVQD (reference sequence). The CDR3 runs to 15 residues. V lost 3 bases to trimming and J lost 1 base, with 12 bases between them. The CDR3 spells CASSDSLDSQETQYF. DNA for the CDR3: TGCGCCAGCAGTGATAGTCTGGACAGCCAAGAGACCCAGTACTTC.

The rearrangement uses TRBV25-1 and TRBJ1-5; D gene uncertain. The CDR3 runs to 13 residues. CDR1 is MGHDK and CDR2 is SYGVNS in the germline V gene. CDR3 amino acids: CARGSIGNQPQHF. In nucleotides, the CDR3 is TGTGCTAGAGGATCCATCGGCAATCAGCCCCAGCATTTT.

The CDR3 DNA follows: TGTGCCATCAAATTGGACAGGGGGAACACTGAAGCTTTCTTT. This translates into CAIKLDRGNTEAFF. The rearrangement joins TRBV10-3 to TRBJ1-1, with 9 bases identical to TRBD1. The junction had 4 bases not matched to a gene; V was cut back by 7 bases and J by 1 base. Germline loops: CDR1 ENHRY, CDR2 SYGVKD. The CDR3 runs 14 residues.

The chain combines TRBV19 with TRBJ2-1; 10 nucleotides line up with TRBD2. CDR1 LNHDA and CDR2 SQIVND come from the germline V gene (reference sequence). CDR3 length equals 14 residues. V lost 11 bases to trimming and J lost 3 bases; unmatched junction nucleotides: 7. CDR3 sequence: CASRAGGLYNEQFF. CDR3 bases: TGTGCCTCAAGAGCGGGAGGGCTCTACAATGAGCAGTTCTTC.

Ten or more counts support this clonotype. The V and J genes are TRBV7-8 and TRBJ2-7, with a possible D match to TRBD1 (6 bases). CDR1 is SGHVS and CDR2 is FQNEAQ in the germline V gene. This CDR3 is 17 amino acids long. The V and J ends lost 5 bases and 6 bases respectively, with 26 bases between them. The CDR3 loop is CASSPPLRQAKTGEQYF. In DNA form, the CDR3 reads TGTGCCAGCAGCCCTCCCCTCAGACAGGCCAAGACGGGCGAGCAGTACTTC.

This clonotype was counted between two and nine times. The rearrangement links TRBV7-8 to TRBJ1-2; perhaps TRBD1 as D (6 bases). CDR3 length equals 12 residues. V gave up 5 bases and J gave up 6 bases, with 10 bases separating them. Germline-derived CDR1 and CDR2 are SGHVS and FQNEAQ. CDR3 sequence reads: CASSTHRDGYTF. Here the CDR3 DNA reads TGTGCCAGCAGCACCCACAGGGATGGCTACACCTTC.